The sequence of this T cell receptor beta chain was determined in a study of T cells in Graves' hyperthyroidism and ophthalmopathy. This clonotype was seen many times. Antigen specificity is unknown. Whole-study results and caveats: Blood also showed most of the thyroid clonotypes that were expanded above 0.001.

This CDR3 is 12 amino acids long. The ends were cut back, 0 bases at V and 3 bases at J, with 2 bases in the middle. Germline V CDR1 and CDR2: ENHRY, SYGVKD. Amplification of TCR beta CDR3 regions was performed using RNA transcripts as template. The TCR CDR3 was amplified in a first-round RT-PCR using the HTBI primer set. One entry per CDR3 protein results from TCRdb running MiXCR on the multiplex PCR reads. The table has about 610,000 distinct CDR3 sequences, about 14% seen once; the top ten hold roughly 4.3%. The chain uses TRBV10-3 and TRBJ2-5; D is undetermined. This TCR was recovered from a woman between 40 and 55 years old with Graves' ophthalmopathy. The sample consisted of blood. CDR3 protein: CAISESKETQYF. As DNA, the CDR3 is TGTGCCATCAGTGAGTCCAAAGAGACCCAGTACTTC.